This entry concerns a single T cell receptor (beta chain). The data were obtained in a study of blood T cell repertoires in COVID-19. Study background: Specimens from acute and convalescent COVID-19 originated in the United States, Italy and Spain. The cDNA or gDNA used as material had been derived from T cells, B-cell-depleted T cells, or PBMCs.

In the original workflow: Estimated nucleated cell counts came from reference gene primer amplification. Clones were read by immunoSEQ multiplex PCR, and TCRdb kept only the in-frame ones, dropping some. V, J and clone size were drawn from that table, and D and trimming were deduced from the DNA. The sample lists roughly 250,000 clones, about 85% occurring once. CDR1 is SEHNR and CDR2 is FQNEAQ in the germline V gene (reference sequence). The CDR3 runs 18 residues. V was trimmed by 1 base and J by 0 bases, leaving 15 bases between them. Enrolled during active infection, Seattle patients were then followed longitudinally.

The source is a human donor with COVID-19, enrolled during active disease. The donor label of this sample is uncertain. The chain has TRBV7-9 and TRBJ1-4; D ambiguous. Input material: peripheral blood. CDR3 protein: CASSLDRIHGATNEKLFF. The CDR3 DNA reads TGTGCCAGCAGCTTAGACAGAATCCACGGGGCAACTAATGAAAAACTGTTTTTT. The whole variable domain, remainder taken from reference TRBV7-9 and TRBJ1-4, is DTGVSQNPRHKITKRGQNVTFRCDPISEHNRLYWYRQTLGQGPEFLTYFQNEAQLEKSRLLSDRFSAERPKGSFSTLEIQRTEQGDSAMYLCASSLDRIHGATNEKLFFGSGTQLSVL.